Below, 26 T cell receptor beta chains from the same sample are listed, as sequenced in a study of blood T cell repertoires in COVID-19. Only in-frame clones appear in the TCRdb table, and some are missing; sequencing was by immunoSEQ multiplex PCR. The sample records hundreds of thousands of clones, around 90% being singletons. Sample: peripheral blood. The receptor set was obtained from a man younger than 30 with active or convalescent COVID-19.

This sequence joins TRBV6-2 or TRBV6-3 and TRBJ2-7; D perhaps matches TRBD2 (7 bases). The germline gives CDR1 MNHEY, CDR2 SVGEGT. The CDR3 extends over 16 amino acids. Between the trimmed V and J ends, which lost 6 bases and 0 bases, there was a span of 18 bases. The CDR3 bases are TGTGCCAGCAGCGAGGCATGGGGGGGCTTCTCCTACGAGCAGTACTTC. Protein: CASSEAWGGFSYEQYF.

The genes are TRBV5-1 and TRBJ2-3, with TRBD2 identical over 8 bases. The V gene's germline CDR1 is SGHRS and CDR2 YFSETQ. V shed 3 bases and J 4 bases; nucleotides not matched to a gene: 4. The CDR3 consists of 14 residues. The CDR3 protein is CASSSGLAPDTQYF. CDR3 coding DNA: TGCGCCAGCAGCTCAGGACTAGCCCCAGATACGCAGTATTTT.

This clone was seen more than once but under ten times. The rearrangement uses TRBV5-1 and TRBJ2-2; a weak D match, TRBD2 (6 bases). Trimming shortened V by 3 bases and J by 1 base, and 16 bases separated the two germline ends. The germline gives CDR1 SGHRS, CDR2 YFSETQ. This CDR3 has 17 amino acids. The CDR3 here is CASSWRSGAGNTGELFF. CDR3 sequence (DNA): TGCGCCAGCAGCTGGAGGTCGGGAGCGGGGAACACCGGGGAGCTGTTTTTT.

The chain employs TRBV9 and TRBJ2-2, with 9 bases matching TRBD2. The CDR3 is 15 amino acids. Germline trimming cut 6 bases from V and 0 bases from J; bases unmatched to any gene: 3. Germline V CDR1 and CDR2: SGDLS, YYNGEE. The CDR3 DNA reads TGTGCCAGCACCAGACTAGCGGCGAACACCGGGGAGCTGTTTTTT. It is translated as CASTRLAANTGELFF.

This clone was detected only once. This sequence joins TRBV23-1 and TRBJ1-1; TRBD1 matches at 8 bases. TRBV23-1 carries the ORF label, with uncertain function. This CDR3 has 19 residues. V lost 0 bases and J lost 0; bases outside the gene matches: 12. CDR3 sequence (DNA): TGCGCCAGCAGTCAATCGAATTCGAGAACAGGGGGATTGAACACTGAAGCTTTCTTT. As protein: CASSQSNSRTGGLNTEAFF.

V is TRBV6-8 and J is TRBJ2-1; 10 bases map to TRBD2. The length of the CDR3 is 16 residues. With V trimmed by 6 bases and J by 0 bases, 5 bases remained unmatched. Germline loops: CDR1 MNHGY, CDR2 SAAAGT. CDR3 in amino acids: CASRTTSGTSYNEQFF. For the CDR3, the DNA is TGTGCCAGCAGGACAACTAGCGGGACCTCCTACAATGAGCAGTTCTTC.

This chain connects TRBV5-6 to TRBJ2-5, with 13 nucleotides matching TRBD2. V lost 2 bases and J lost 2; bases outside the gene matches: 9. The CDR3 runs to 18 residues. Germline V gene lookup returns CDR1 SGHDT and CDR2 YYEEEE. The CDR3 DNA reads TGTGCCAGCAGCTTCCGGGGACTAGCGGGGCCGGAACAAGAGACCCAGTACTTC. Translated: CASSFRGLAGPEQETQYF.

V gene TRBV3-1 (or the pseudogene TRBV3-2) combines with J gene TRBJ2-1; TRBD2 matches at 11 bases. V lost 6 bases to trimming and J lost 0 bases; unmatched junction nucleotides: 4. The CDR3 sequence is 16 residues long. CDR1 and CDR2 from the germline V gene are LGHDT and YNNKEL (reference sequence). CDR3 amino acids: CASSLAGGSSYNEQFF. The CDR3 DNA reads TGTGCCAGCAGTCTAGCGGGAGGAAGCTCCTACAATGAGCAGTTCTTC.

The chain couples TRBV5-1 to TRBJ2-7, with D maybe TRBD2 (5 bases). Germline lookup yields CDR1 SGHRS and CDR2 YFSETQ. The CDR3 loop spans 14 amino acids. V lost 1 base to trimming and J lost 4 bases, with 12 bases between them. CDR3: CASSLTSSLYEQYF. In DNA, the CDR3 is TGCGCCAGCAGCTTGACGTCTAGCTTGTACGAGCAGTACTTC.

The genes are TRBV5-4 and TRBJ2-1, with 12 bases aligning to TRBD2. With V trimmed by 3 bases and J by 8 bases, 6 bases remained unmatched. Germline values: CDR1 SGHNT, CDR2 YYREEE (reference sequence). The CDR3 is 15 amino acids. This CDR3 is CASSSTSGSVYEQFF. The CDR3 DNA follows: TGTGCCAGCAGCTCGACTAGCGGGAGTGTCTATGAGCAGTTCTTC.

The chain couples TRBV5-1 to TRBJ2-5, with D uncertain. The germline V gene encodes CDR1 SGHRS and CDR2 YFSETQ. V lost 6 bases, J lost 5 bases, and 20 bases lay in between. The CDR3 is 15 residues long. CDR3 sequence (DNA): TGCGCCAGCAACAAAACCCCCGGGTCCACGGAGACCCAGTACTTC. The encoded protein is CASNKTPGSTETQYF.

The genes are TRBV9 and TRBJ2-3; 7 nucleotides line up with TRBD2. V dropped 3 bases and J dropped 3; count of bases not matched to a gene: 1. CDR1 is SGDLS, CDR2 YYNGEE, per germline. The CDR3 length is 13 residues. The CDR3 region is CASSAGGTDTQYF. Written as DNA, the CDR3 is TGTGCCAGCAGCGCCGGGGGGACAGATACGCAGTATTTT.

The V call is TRBV28, the J call TRBJ2-7, with D perhaps matching TRBD2 (6 bases). This CDR3 is 14 amino acids long. Between the trimmed V and J ends, which lost 4 bases and 5 bases, there was a span of 15 bases. Germline V gene sequence: CDR1 MDHEN, CDR2 SYDVKM. CDR3 DNA: TGTGCCAGCAGTTCGTTGGGGGGTCCCAACGAGCAGTACTTC. Its protein product is CASSSLGGPNEQYF.

The table lists this clone with a count of one. The junction departs from the called germline gene at one end, perhaps through a read error. The rearrangement uses TRBV5-1 and TRBJ2-7; possible D gene TRBD2, 5 bases. Germline CDR1 reads SGHRS; CDR2 reads YFSETQ. This CDR3 region has 12 residues. As DNA, the CDR3 is TGCGCCAGCAGCTTGGCCGGTCGGGATAACCTCTTC. This codes for CASSLAGRDNLF.

This chain joins TRBV4-3 and TRBJ2-3, with TRBD1 as a possible D gene (6 bases). The CDR3 is 15 residues long. Germline CDR1 is LGHNA and CDR2 is YSLEER. Deletions cut 4 bases from V and 8 bases from J, with 19 bases between. CDR3 residues: CASSPQRSTGRTQYF. CDR3 nucleotide sequence: TGCGCCAGCAGCCCGCAAAGAAGCACAGGGCGTACGCAGTATTTT.

The rearrangement joins TRBV25-1 to TRBJ2-1; TRBD2 might be the D (7 bases). V lost 6 bases to trimming and J lost 6 bases, with 27 bases between them. Germline V gene sequence: CDR1 MGHDK, CDR2 SYGVNS. This CDR3 contains 18 residues. CDR3 DNA sequence: TGTGCCAGCAGAGGGGGTTGGGGGGGCAACGCTCGTGTCAATGAGCAGTTCTTC. It specifies CASRGGWGGNARVNEQFF.

In this sample, this clone turned up once. The J gene is TRBJ1-2, the V gene TRBV29-1; D perhaps matches TRBD1 (6 bases). The CDR3 is 14 residues long. Trimming removed 4 bases at V and 8 bases at J, with 20 bases between. Germline V lookup: CDR1 SQVTM, CDR2 ANQGSEA. The CDR3 DNA sequence: TGCAGCGTTGGACAGGTCGGCACTTATTGGGGCTACACCTTC. This sequence encodes CSVGQVGTYWGYTF.

DNA of the CDR3: TGTGCCTGGAGTGATTACGGCAGGGGGATCAATCAGCCCCAGCATTTT. It codes for CAWSDYGRGINQPQHF. The V call is TRBV30, the J call TRBJ1-5; TRBD1 agrees at 7 bases. Unmatched junction bases numbered 9, after V lost 1 base and J lost 3 bases. The germline V gene encodes CDR1 GTSNPN and CDR2 SVGIG (reference sequence). There are 16 residues in the CDR3. Complete variable domain (other parts from reference TRBV30 and TRBJ1-5): SQTIHQWPATLVQPVGSPLSLECTVEGTSNPNLYWYRQAAGRGLQLLFYSVGIGQISSEVPQNLSASRPQDRQFILSSKKLLLSDSGFYLCAWSDYGRGINQPQHFGDGTRLSIL.

Notes on this clone: Mismatch with germline at one junction end may stem from a read error. The rearrangement uses TRBV20-1 and TRBJ2-7; the match to TRBD1 covers 7 bases. Germline CDR1 and CDR2: DFQATT and SNEGSKA (reference sequence). The CDR3 sequence is 15 residues long. CDR3 in DNA: TGCAGTGCTAGTGTCGCGCGACAGGGATCTAGTGGGGTCCTCTTC. Its protein product is CSASVARQGSSGVLF.

The chain employs TRBV25-1 and TRBJ1-1, with TRBD1 matching 9 bases. V lost 4 bases and J lost 5; bases outside the gene matches: 2. Germline V gene data show CDR1 as MGHDK and CDR2 as SYGVNS. The CDR3 has 13 amino acids. The CDR3 nucleotides read TGTGCCAGCAGTGGACAGGGGGGGACTGAAGCTTTCTTT. It yields the protein CASSGQGGTEAFF.

The rearrangement joins TRBV19 to TRBJ1-6, with a weak D call TRBD1 (5 bases). The CDR3 runs to 15 residues. Deletions cut 8 bases from V and 7 bases from J, with 18 bases between. Looked up from germline, CDR1 is LNHDA and CDR2 is SQIVND (reference sequence). The CDR3 sequence: CASGVGGSGNSPLHF. Here the CDR3 DNA reads TGTGCCAGTGGCGTGGGGGGATCAGGGAATTCACCCCTCCACTTT. The full variable domain, rest sourced from reference TRBV19 and TRBJ1-6, is DGGITQSPKYLFRKEGQNVTLSCEQNLNHDAMYWYRQDPGQGLRLIYYSQIVNDFQKGDIAEGYSVSREKKESFPLTVTSAQKNPTAFYLCASGVGGSGNSPLHFGNGTRLTVT.

This clone appeared a few times. The chain combines TRBV2 with TRBJ1-5; D is unclear. The V and J ends lost 0 bases and 7 bases respectively, with 7 bases between them. CDR1 is SNHLY and CDR2 is FYNNEI in the germline V gene. The CDR3 covers 13 residues. The CDR3, as DNA: TGTGCCAGCAGTGAAGCGGGAGACCAGCCCCAGCATTTT. Translation: CASSEAGDQPQHF.

This clone was observed a handful of times. V is TRBV9 and J is TRBJ1-2, with D possibly TRBD1 on 5 matching bases. The CDR3 has 13 amino acids. From germline, CDR1 is SGDLS and CDR2 YYNGEE. V was trimmed by 3 bases and J by 2 bases, leaving 8 bases between them. The CDR3 DNA is TGTGCCAGCAGCGACCGACAGAACTATGGCTACACCTTC. This gives the protein CASSDRQNYGYTF.

The CDR3 protein is CASSLAFGMNTEAFF. For the CDR3, the DNA is TGTGCCAGCAGCTTAGCGTTTGGCATGAACACTGAAGCTTTCTTT. The chain is built from TRBV7-9 and TRBJ1-1; unclear D gene. V was pared by 0 bases and J by 0 bases, with 8 bases between. This CDR3 region has 15 residues. CDR1 and CDR2 (germline): SEHNR, FQNEAQ (reference sequence).

The chain couples TRBV6-5 to TRBJ2-5; TRBD2 aligns across 10 bases. The CDR3 is made up of 12 amino acids. In germline, CDR1 is MNHEY, CDR2 SVGAGI. V shed 11 bases and J 2 bases; nucleotides not matched to a gene: 2. CDR3 residues: CAVLAGQETQYF. CDR3 bases: TGTGCCGTACTAGCGGGACAAGAGACCCAGTACTTC.

The rearrangement joins TRBV19 to TRBJ2-7, with 14 bases matching TRBD2. Germline V gene data show CDR1 as LNHDA and CDR2 as SQIVND (reference sequence). The CDR3 is 19 residues long. The ends lost 5 bases at V and 4 bases at J; junction bases unmatched: 16. CDR3 in amino acids: CASSPGTTSGRGVWYEQYF. CDR3 DNA: TGTGCCAGTAGTCCAGGGACGACTAGCGGGAGGGGAGTTTGGTACGAGCAGTACTTC.